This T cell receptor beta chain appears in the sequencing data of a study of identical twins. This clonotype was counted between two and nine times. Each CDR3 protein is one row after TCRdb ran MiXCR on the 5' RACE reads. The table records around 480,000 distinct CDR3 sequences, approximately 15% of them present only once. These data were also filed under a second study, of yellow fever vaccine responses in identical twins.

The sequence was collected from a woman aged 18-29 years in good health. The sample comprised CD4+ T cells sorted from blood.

CDR3 region: CASSLGLAGRHNQETQYF. The CDR3, as DNA: TGTGCCAGCAGCTTGGGACTAGCGGGACGACACAACCAAGAGACCCAGTACTTC. The V gene is TRBV11-2, the J gene TRBJ2-5; 13 positions agree with TRBD2. The CDR3 has 18 amino acids. Trimming took 3 bases from V and 0 from J; bases not matched to a gene: 7. Germline CDR1 and CDR2: SGHAT and FQNNGV.